This TCR beta chain was retrieved from a study of CD8+CD57+ T cells in acquired aplastic anemia. Study results and caveats: CD8+ Simpson's diversity in patients was not significantly different from that in controls. Patients and controls were found to share 25 to 35 CD8+ CDR3 sequences.

This CDR3 has 13 residues. Trimming took off 5 bases at V and 7 bases at J, with 14 bases between the two ends. Germline lookup yields CDR1 ENHRY and CDR2 SYGVKD. The template used for profiling TCR beta VDJ and CDR3 was genomic DNA. TCRdb re-derived calls from the reads in MiXCR, one entry per CDR3 protein. The sample has some 140,000 distinct CDR3 sequences; approximately 52% are singletons. Turning to this clonotype: What it binds is unknown.

Sequenced patients had shown CD8+CD57+ cell expansion by flow cytometry. The J gene is TRBJ1-1, the V gene TRBV10-3; tentative D call: TRBD1 (6 bases). Material for sequencing was sorted CD4+, CD8+, or CD8+CD57+ T cells (not recorded which) from PBMCs. The sequence derives from a human donor with aplastic anemia. CDR3: CAISFQGRGEAFF. CDR3 DNA: TGTGCCATCAGTTTCCAGGGGAGAGGTGAAGCTTTCTTT.